A single sample gave rise to the 30 T cell receptor beta chains below, sequenced in a study of neurological immune-mediated disorders. Using its own MiXCR run on the 5' RACE reads, TCRdb lists one record per CDR3 protein. The profile shows over 35,000 distinct CDR3 sequences, 2.5% of them singletons. The sequenced sample was PBMCs. These receptors all stem from a man aged 30 to 45 with multiple sclerosis.

The table lists this clonotype with a few counts. The chain recombines TRBV5-6 with TRBJ2-7; D is undetermined. V lost 0 bases to trimming and J lost 1 base, with 17 bases between them. This CDR3 has 17 amino acids. Looked up from germline, CDR1 is SGHDT and CDR2 is YYEEEE. CDR3 protein: CASSLDHSQEPSYEQYF. The CDR3 nucleotides are TGTGCCAGCAGCTTGGATCATTCGCAGGAACCTTCCTACGAGCAGTACTTC.

This clonotype was counted ten times or more. The chain recombines TRBV6-6 with TRBJ1-2, with 11 positions matching TRBD1. Trimming removed 8 bases from V and 3 bases from J; junction bases left unmatched: 17. This CDR3 is built from 18 residues. The germline V gene has CDR1 MNHNY and CDR2 SVGAGI (reference sequence). For the CDR3, the DNA is TGTGCCAGCTGGGAGGGGAGGACAGGGGGCGTAGACCACTATGGCTACACCTTC. The encoded protein is CASWEGRTGGVDHYGYTF.

This clonotype occurred many times. V usage is TRBV5-4 and J usage is TRBJ2-7; tentative D call: TRBD1 (6 bases). V was clipped by 4 bases and J by 7 bases, with 15 bases between them. This CDR3 is built from 13 residues. In germline, CDR1 is SGHNT, CDR2 YYREEE (reference sequence). The CDR3 spells CASSGPGAREQYF. In DNA, the CDR3 is TGTGCCAGCAGCGGGCCAGGGGCGAGGGAGCAGTACTTC.

This clonotype showed up many times. This chain links TRBV7-2 with TRBJ1-3; D possibly corresponds to TRBD1 (5 bases). V gave up 5 bases and J gave up 10 bases, with 12 bases separating them. The CDR3 has 12 residues. CDR1 SGHTA and CDR2 FQGNSA come from the germline V gene. CDR3 DNA: TGTGCCAGCAGCCCGACGGGGGTAACCATATATTTT. As protein: CASSPTGVTIYF.

This clonotype was observed many times. The chain carries TRBV20-1 and TRBJ2-1; maybe TRBD1 (6 bases). Germline CDR1 DFQATT, CDR2 SNEGSKA (reference sequence). V gave up 4 bases and J gave up 4 bases, with 23 bases separating them. The CDR3 has 17 residues. The CDR3 reads CSATIPGQKIQYNEQFF. CDR3 DNA: TGCAGTGCTACGATTCCGGGACAAAAGATCCAGTACAATGAGCAGTTCTTC.

This clonotype has ten or more counts. The chain has TRBV5-5 and TRBJ1-1; maybe TRBD1 (6 bases). Trimming shortened V by 0 bases and J by 0 bases, and 9 bases separated the two germline ends. Germline assignment: CDR1 SGHKS and CDR2 YYEKEE (reference sequence). The CDR3 runs 15 residues. The CDR3 region has the DNA TGTGCCAGCAGCTTGGCAGGGGCGCTGAACACTGAAGCTTTCTTT. Protein sequence: CASSLAGALNTEAFF.

This clonotype has a count of ten or more. V is TRBV11-2 and J is TRBJ1-2; D ambiguous. Germline V lookup: CDR1 SGHAT, CDR2 FQNNGV. V lost 3 bases to trimming and J lost 3 bases, with 11 bases between them. This CDR3 region has 14 residues. The DNA of the CDR3 is TGTGCCAGCAGCTTCGGGCGGGTCGACTATGGCTACACCTTC. Translation gives CASSFGRVDYGYTF.

This clonotype was counted a few times. Lacking the conserved final phenylalanine or tryptophan, this CDR3 likely reflects a read error. The chain links TRBV15 to TRBJ2-5; D might be TRBD2 (5 bases). Trimming took 1 base from V and 2 from J, leaving 14 bases between them. The CDR3 runs 16 residues. CDR1 LNHNV and CDR2 YYDKDF come from the germline V gene (reference sequence). The CDR3: CATSRVLGEGQETQYC. The CDR3, as DNA: TGTGCCACCAGCAGAGTTTTGGGAGAGGGTCAAGAGACCCAGTACTGC.

This chain uses TRBV6-6 with TRBJ1-5, with 9 bases aligning to TRBD1. Trimming removed 5 bases from V and 6 bases from J; junction bases left unmatched: 14. The CDR3 runs 17 residues. The germline CDR1 and CDR2 sequences are MNHNY and SVGAGI (reference sequence). Here the CDR3 DNA reads TGTGCCAGCAGTACGGGACAGGGTGGCGGTCACGGTCAGCCCCAGCATTTT. Translating gives CASSTGQGGGHGQPQHF.

This clonotype has a count of ten or more. The gene calls are TRBV20-1 and TRBJ1-1; D is ambiguous. CDR1 is DFQATT, CDR2 SNEGSKA, per germline (reference sequence). The CDR3 extends over 13 amino acids. V was pared by 0 bases and J by 0 bases, with 5 bases between. The CDR3 spells CSARDPMNTEAFF. The CDR3 DNA sequence: TGCAGTGCTAGAGATCCCATGAACACTGAAGCTTTCTTT.

This clonotype came up many times. The V gene is TRBV20-1, the J gene TRBJ2-1, with D possibly TRBD2 on 6 matching bases. V was pared by 5 bases and J by 3 bases, with 14 bases between. The germline V gene has CDR1 DFQATT and CDR2 SNEGSKA (reference sequence). The CDR3 sequence is 14 residues long. CDR3: CSAPSGLVYNEQFF. The CDR3 region has the DNA TGCAGTGCTCCCTCGGGACTCGTCTACAATGAGCAGTTCTTC.

This clonotype has ten or more counts. The rearrangement uses TRBV11-2 and TRBJ2-4, with D maybe TRBD1 (6 bases). The CDR3 sequence is 16 residues long. The germline CDR1 and CDR2 sequences are SGHAT and FQNNGV. Trimming removed 5 bases at V and 1 base at J, with 15 bases between. The CDR3 coding sequence is TGTGCCAGCAGCCTGGGGGCCAGCCGGGCCAAAAACATTCAGTACTTC. Encoded protein: CASSLGASRAKNIQYF.

By frequency in the sample, this clonotype is medium-sized. The V and J genes are TRBV12-3 or TRBV12-4 and TRBJ2-2, with D tentatively TRBD1 (6 bases). The CDR3 runs 14 residues. V was pared by 10 bases and J by 0 bases, with 12 bases between. CDR3 loop: CAIKGTSNTGELFF. CDR3 nucleotides: TGTGCCATCAAAGGGACATCGAACACCGGGGAGCTGTTTTTT.

This clonotype has a count of ten or more. The V and J genes are TRBV4-1 and TRBJ1-2, with a possible D match to TRBD1 (5 bases). The V end lost 0 bases, the J end lost 3 bases, and 8 bases lay between the germline ends. CDR1 is MGHRA and CDR2 is YSYEKL in the germline V gene. The CDR3 sequence is 14 residues long. The CDR3 spells CASSQEGAYYGYTF. The CDR3 DNA reads as TGCGCCAGCAGCCAAGAAGGGGCATACTATGGCTACACCTTC.

V gene TRBV7-2 combines with J gene TRBJ2-7; the D gene is possibly TRBD2 (5 bases). Germline V lookup: CDR1 SGHTA, CDR2 FQGNSA. V was trimmed by 4 bases and J by 7 bases, leaving 11 bases between them. This CDR3 region has 12 residues. CDR3 region: CASSSSRWEQYF. The CDR3 DNA reads as TGTGCCAGCAGCTCTAGCCGATGGGAGCAGTACTTC.

This clonotype was detected ten times or more. The chain is built from TRBV29-1 and TRBJ1-2, with D possibly being TRBD1 (5 bases). There are 13 residues in the CDR3. The V gene lost 3 bases and the J gene lost 4 bases, with 12 bases spanning the gap. Per germline, CDR1 SQVTM and CDR2 ANQGSEA. The CDR3 loop is CSVESTGGYGYTF. The CDR3, as DNA: TGCAGCGTTGAGAGCACAGGAGGCTATGGCTACACCTTC.

This clonotype was seen many times. The gene calls are TRBV20-1 and TRBJ2-7; the D gene is possibly TRBD1 (5 bases). CDR3 length: 13 residues. V gave up 3 bases and J gave up 4 bases, with 13 bases separating them. Per the germline V gene, CDR1 is DFQATT and CDR2 is SNEGSKA (reference sequence). CDR3 sequence: CSASPLTDYEQYF. CDR3 coding DNA: TGCAGTGCTAGTCCCTTGACAGATTACGAGCAGTACTTC.

This clonotype has a count of ten or more. This chain links TRBV7-9 with TRBJ2-2; D is possibly TRBD2 (6 bases). Germline loops: CDR1 SEHNR, CDR2 FQNEAQ (reference sequence). This CDR3 is built from 14 residues. The ends were cut back, 10 bases at V and 0 bases at J, with 12 bases in the middle. The CDR3 reads CATEGPSNTGELFF. For the CDR3, the DNA is TGTGCCACGGAGGGGCCATCGAACACCGGGGAGCTGTTTTTT.

Only a few counts were recorded for this clonotype. A much larger clone is a single base away; this may be a read error. In this CDR3 the conserved last residue, phenylalanine or tryptophan, is missing, so a read error is likely. The chain employs TRBV7-3 and TRBJ2-1; 9 nucleotides match TRBD2. Germline loops: CDR1 SGHTA, CDR2 FQGTGA. The CDR3 loop spans 13 amino acids. The V and J ends lost 6 bases and 9 bases, in that order; junction bases with no gene match: 6. The CDR3 is CASRPATSGEQFY. As DNA, the CDR3 is TGTGCCAGCAGGCCCGCGACTAGCGGTGAGCAGTTCTAC.

This sequence joins TRBV11-2 and TRBJ1-1, with D tentatively TRBD1 (5 bases). CDR1 and CDR2 (germline): SGHAT, FQNNGV. The CDR3 has 15 amino acids. V was clipped by 3 bases and J by 0 bases, with 11 bases between them. This CDR3 reads CASSLGEGLNTEAFF. DNA for the CDR3: TGTGCCAGCAGCTTGGGGGAGGGATTGAACACTGAAGCTTTCTTT.

There are many counts of this clonotype. V and J are TRBV7-2 and TRBJ2-5; D is unclear. This CDR3 is built from 14 residues. The V and J ends lost 1 base and 5 bases respectively, with 11 bases between them. From germline, CDR1 is SGHTA and CDR2 FQGNSA. CDR3: CASSLGSVRETQYF. The CDR3 DNA reads as TGTGCCAGCAGCTTAGGGAGCGTCCGGGAGACCCAGTACTTC.

This clonotype appeared many times. The chain is built from TRBV6-5 and TRBJ1-4; D ambiguous. The germline V gene has CDR1 MNHEY and CDR2 SVGAGI. This CDR3 has 17 amino acids. Trimming left V 2 bases short and J 0 bases short, with 13 bases between. CDR3 in DNA: TGTGCCAGCAGTTACCCTCCCCAGGTTTCAACTAATGAAAAACTGTTTTTT. As protein: CASSYPPQVSTNEKLFF.

This clonotype was observed at least ten times. The chain joins TRBV5-8 to TRBJ2-7; D unresolved. The germline gives CDR1 SGHTS, CDR2 YDEGEE. V was pared by 1 base and J by 7 bases, with 3 bases between. This CDR3 has 10 residues. This CDR3 reads CASSLLEQYF. CDR3 sequence (DNA): TGTGCCAGCAGCTTGCTTGAGCAGTACTTC.

This clonotype was seen repeatedly, ten times or more. The chain carries TRBV20-1 and TRBJ2-5; TRBD1 agrees at 7 bases. V shed 0 bases, J shed 4 bases, and the junction held 5 bases outside the gene matches. The CDR3 contains 14 residues. Germline lookup yields CDR1 DFQATT and CDR2 SNEGSKA (reference sequence). Here the CDR3 DNA reads TGCAGTGCTAGAGAAAGACAGGGTACAGAGACCCAGTACTTC. As protein: CSARERQGTETQYF.

This clonotype was seen ten or more times. V gene TRBV20-1 combines with J gene TRBJ2-7; maybe TRBD2 (6 bases). V lost 3 bases, J lost 4 bases, and 16 bases lay in between. From germline, CDR1 is DFQATT and CDR2 SNEGSKA (reference sequence). CDR3 size: 14 residues. The CDR3 is CSASREATPYEQYF. CDR3 coding DNA: TGCAGTGCTAGCAGGGAGGCGACCCCTTACGAGCAGTACTTC.

This clonotype was counted only a few times. Being one base from a much bigger clone, this may be a read error. The chain carries TRBV5-1 and TRBJ2-1, with D perhaps matching TRBD2 (5 bases). The germline V and J ends were trimmed by 3 bases and 7 bases, with 8 bases remaining between them. Germline values: CDR1 SGHRS, CDR2 YFSETQ. CDR3 length: 12 residues. CDR3 coding DNA: TGCGCCAGCAGCTATATAGCGAATGAGCAGTTCTTC. This codes for CASSYIANEQFF. The variable domain in full, with the rest retrieved from reference TRBV5-1 and TRBJ2-1, is KAGVTQTPRYLIKTRGQQVTLSCSPISGHRSVSWYQQTPGQGLQFLFEYFSETQRNKGNFPGRFSGRQFSNSRSEMNVSTLELGDSALYLCASSYIANEQFFGPGTRLTVL.

This clonotype was recorded at least ten times. The chain combines TRBV7-2 with TRBJ2-5; no firm D call. The CDR3 totals 14 residues. The V end was cut by 3 bases, the J end by 2 bases, with 10 bases between. CDR1 is SGHTA and CDR2 is FQGNSA in the germline V gene. Here the CDR3 reads CASSLNPFQETQYF. The CDR3 DNA follows: TGTGCCAGCAGCTTGAATCCTTTTCAAGAGACCCAGTACTTC. The full variable domain, its missing parts supplied by reference TRBV7-2 and TRBJ2-5, is GAGVSQSPSNKVTEKGKDVELRCDPISGHTALYWYRQSLGQGLEFLIYFQGNSAPDKSGLPSDRFSAERTGGSVSTLTIQRTQQEDSAVYLCASSLNPFQETQYFGPGTRLLVL.

In this sample, this clonotype turned up many times. The chain recombines TRBV28 with TRBJ2-5, with D unclear. The germline V gene encodes CDR1 MDHEN and CDR2 SYDVKM. Deletions cut 4 bases from V and 5 bases from J, with 14 bases between. The CDR3 totals 14 residues. Here the CDR3 reads CASSSTRVGETQYF. The CDR3 DNA sequence: TGTGCCAGCAGTTCCACACGGGTGGGGGAGACCCAGTACTTC.

This clonotype was detected ten times or more. This sequence joins TRBV20-1 and TRBJ1-5; 7 bases match TRBD1. Germline loops: CDR1 DFQATT, CDR2 SNEGSKA (reference sequence). This CDR3 spans 15 amino acids. Losses at the gene ends were 4 bases for V and 5 bases for J; bases not matched to a gene: 11. CDR3 nucleotide sequence: TGCAGTGCTACCCGAGGAGGGGGCGGTTATCAGCCCCAGCATTTT. This encodes CSATRGGGGYQPQHF.

This clonotype was seen ten or more times. The chain is built from TRBV19 and TRBJ2-1; D is undetermined. The CDR3 totals 15 residues. CDR1 is LNHDA, CDR2 SQIVND, per germline (reference sequence). The V gene lost 6 bases and the J gene lost 6 bases, with 18 bases spanning the gap. CDR3 sequence (DNA): TGTGCCAGTAGCGGTGACTTTAGTAAGGCCAATGAGCAGTTCTTC. It encodes CASSGDFSKANEQFF.